This record concerns one TCR beta chain sequence. Its antigen is not known. This sample is drawn from a study of OX40 agonist ivuxolimab in advanced cancers. As for the study in general: Averaging 60 years in age, with a range of about 20 to 90, the cohort was 65% to 85% male. Patients achieving partial responses numbered three: one hepatocellular carcinoma case and two cutaneous melanoma cases.

Whole-study results and caveats: Some of the nonresponding patients also showed low levels of normalized T-cell clonal expansion.

Trimming removed 0 bases from V and 7 bases from J, with 14 bases in between. Germline CDR1 is SGHRS and CDR2 is YFSETQ. The CDR3 loop spans 15 amino acids. Assay: immunoSEQ multiplex PCR; the TCRdb copy retains only in-frame clones and omits some. The repertoire holds about 85,000 clones, with 80% to 90% as singletons. The V call is TRBV5-1, the J call TRBJ2-1; no clear D gene. The sequence derives from an adult with an advanced solid tumor such as melanoma, head and neck, liver or kidney cancer. The source material was CD4+ or CD8+ T cells sorted from blood, sampled in a trial of the OX40 agonist ivuxolimab. The chain's CDR3 is CASSLARNKLNEQFF. Here the CDR3 DNA reads TGCGCCAGCAGCTTGGCCAGGAACAAATTGAATGAGCAGTTCTTC.